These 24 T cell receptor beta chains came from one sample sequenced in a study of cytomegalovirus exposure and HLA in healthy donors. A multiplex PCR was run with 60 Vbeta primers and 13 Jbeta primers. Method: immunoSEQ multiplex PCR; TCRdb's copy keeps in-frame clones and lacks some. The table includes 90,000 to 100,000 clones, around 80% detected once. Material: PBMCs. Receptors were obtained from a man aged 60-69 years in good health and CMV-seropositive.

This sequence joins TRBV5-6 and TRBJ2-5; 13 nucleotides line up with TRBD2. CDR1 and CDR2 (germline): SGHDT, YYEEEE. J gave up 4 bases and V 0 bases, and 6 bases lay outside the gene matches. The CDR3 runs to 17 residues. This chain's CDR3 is CASSLGLAGGRGETQYF. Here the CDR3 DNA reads TGTGCCAGCAGCTTGGGACTAGCGGGGGGCAGAGGAGAGACCCAGTACTTC.

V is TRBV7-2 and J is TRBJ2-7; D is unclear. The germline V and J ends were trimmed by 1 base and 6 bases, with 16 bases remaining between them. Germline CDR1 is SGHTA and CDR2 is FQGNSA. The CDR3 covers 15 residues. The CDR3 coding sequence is TGTGCCAGCAGCTTAGAGGCCAGGCTTCCACTCGAGCAGTACTTC. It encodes CASSLEARLPLEQYF.

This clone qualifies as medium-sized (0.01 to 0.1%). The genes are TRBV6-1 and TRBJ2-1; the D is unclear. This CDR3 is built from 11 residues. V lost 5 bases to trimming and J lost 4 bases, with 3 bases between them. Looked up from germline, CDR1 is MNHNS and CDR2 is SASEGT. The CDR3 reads CASSPYNEQFF. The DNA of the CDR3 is TGTGCCAGCAGTCCGTACAATGAGCAGTTCTTC.

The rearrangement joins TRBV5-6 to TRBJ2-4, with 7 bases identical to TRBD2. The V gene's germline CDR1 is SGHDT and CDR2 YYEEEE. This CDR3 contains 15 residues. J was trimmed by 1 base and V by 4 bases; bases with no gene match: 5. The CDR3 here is CASSPGGRAKNIQYF. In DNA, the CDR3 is TGTGCCAGCAGCCCCGGGGGGAGGGCCAAAAACATTCAGTACTTC. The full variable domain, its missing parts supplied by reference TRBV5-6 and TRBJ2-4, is DAGVTQSPTHLIKTRGQQVTLRCSPKSGHDTVSWYQQALGQGPQFIFQYYEEEERQRGNFPDRFSGHQFPNYSSELNVNALLLGDSALYLCASSPGGRAKNIQYFGAGTRLSVL.

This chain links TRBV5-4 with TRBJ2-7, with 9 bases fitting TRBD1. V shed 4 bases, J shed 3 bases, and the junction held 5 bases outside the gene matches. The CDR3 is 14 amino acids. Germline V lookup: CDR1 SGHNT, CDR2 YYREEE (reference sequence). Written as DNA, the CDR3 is TGTGCCAGCAGCCGCGGGACAGGGCTCTACGAGCAGTACTTC. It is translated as CASSRGTGLYEQYF.

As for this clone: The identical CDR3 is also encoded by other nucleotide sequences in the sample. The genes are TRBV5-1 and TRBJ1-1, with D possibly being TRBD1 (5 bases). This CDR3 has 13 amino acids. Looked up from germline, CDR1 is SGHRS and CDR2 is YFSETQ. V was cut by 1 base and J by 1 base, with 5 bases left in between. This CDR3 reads CASSLTGNTEAFF. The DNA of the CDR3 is TGCGCCAGCAGCTTGACAGGGAACACTGAAGCTTTCTTT.

As DNA, the CDR3 is TGTGCCTGGAGTGCCGGCGGCGGGGGGGCGTTGGGGGCCAACGTCCTGACTTTC. Translated, it gives CAWSAGGGGALGANVLTF. The chain has TRBV30 and TRBJ2-6; TRBD2 matches 9 bases. The CDR3 totals 18 residues. V was clipped by 1 base and J by 4 bases; unmatched bases: 11. In germline, CDR1 is GTSNPN, CDR2 SVGIG (reference sequence).

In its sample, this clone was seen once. This CDR3 is CASSQDRGVEAFF. The DNA of the CDR3 is TGTGCCAGCAGCCAGGACAGGGGGGTTGAAGCTTTCTTT. J is TRBJ1-1 and V is TRBV11-2; 10 nucleotides match TRBD1. Per germline, CDR1 SGHAT and CDR2 FQNNGV. The length of the CDR3 is 13 residues. V dropped 5 bases and J dropped 7; count of bases not matched to a gene: 4.

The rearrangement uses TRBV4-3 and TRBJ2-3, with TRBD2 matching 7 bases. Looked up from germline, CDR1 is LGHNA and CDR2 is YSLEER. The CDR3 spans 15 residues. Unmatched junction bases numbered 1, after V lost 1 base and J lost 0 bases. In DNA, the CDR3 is TGCGCCAGCAGCCAAGGGACTAGTAGCACAGATACGCAGTATTTT. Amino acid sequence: CASSQGTSSTDTQYF.

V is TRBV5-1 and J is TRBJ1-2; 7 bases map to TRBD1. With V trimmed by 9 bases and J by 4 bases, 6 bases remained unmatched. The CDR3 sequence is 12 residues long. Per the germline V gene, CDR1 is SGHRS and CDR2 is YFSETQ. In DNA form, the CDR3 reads TGCGCCACCGACAGGGACGGCTATGGCTACACCTTC. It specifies CATDRDGYGYTF.

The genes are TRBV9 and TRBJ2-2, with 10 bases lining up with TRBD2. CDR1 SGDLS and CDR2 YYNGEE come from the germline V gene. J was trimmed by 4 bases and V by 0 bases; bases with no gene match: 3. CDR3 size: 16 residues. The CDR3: CASSVGASGGTGELFF. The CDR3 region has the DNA TGTGCCAGCAGCGTAGGGGCTAGCGGGGGCACCGGGGAGCTGTTTTTT. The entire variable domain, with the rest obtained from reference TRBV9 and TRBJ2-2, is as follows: DSGVTQTPKHLITATGQRVTLRCSPRSGDLSVYWYQQSLDQGLQFLIQYYNGEERAKGNILERFSAQQFPDLHSELNLSSLELGDSALYFCASSVGASGGTGELFFGEGSRLTVL.

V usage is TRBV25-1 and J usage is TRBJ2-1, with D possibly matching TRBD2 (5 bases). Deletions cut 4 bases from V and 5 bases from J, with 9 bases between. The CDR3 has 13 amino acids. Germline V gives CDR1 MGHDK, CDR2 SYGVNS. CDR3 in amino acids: CASSGGAHNEQFF. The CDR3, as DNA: TGTGCCAGCAGTGGGGGAGCCCACAATGAGCAGTTCTTC.

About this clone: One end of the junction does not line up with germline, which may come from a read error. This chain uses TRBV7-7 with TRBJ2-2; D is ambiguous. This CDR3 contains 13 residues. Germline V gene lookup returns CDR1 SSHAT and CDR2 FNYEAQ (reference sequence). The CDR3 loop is CASSPQITGELFF. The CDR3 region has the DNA TGTGCTAGCAGCCCGCAGATCACCGGGGAGCTGTTTTTT.

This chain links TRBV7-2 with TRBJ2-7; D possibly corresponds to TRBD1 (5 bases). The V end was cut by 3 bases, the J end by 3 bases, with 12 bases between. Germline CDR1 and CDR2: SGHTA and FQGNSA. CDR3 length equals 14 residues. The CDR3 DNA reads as TGTGCCAGCAGCTTGGGGCGTCAGTTCTACGAGCAGTACTTC. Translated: CASSLGRQFYEQYF.

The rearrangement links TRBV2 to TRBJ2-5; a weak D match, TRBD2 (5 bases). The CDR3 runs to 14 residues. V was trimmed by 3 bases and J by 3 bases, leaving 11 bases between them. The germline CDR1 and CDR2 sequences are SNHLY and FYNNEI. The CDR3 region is CASSDRGNKETQYF. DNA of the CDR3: TGTGCCAGCAGTGATCGGGGTAACAAAGAGACCCAGTACTTC.

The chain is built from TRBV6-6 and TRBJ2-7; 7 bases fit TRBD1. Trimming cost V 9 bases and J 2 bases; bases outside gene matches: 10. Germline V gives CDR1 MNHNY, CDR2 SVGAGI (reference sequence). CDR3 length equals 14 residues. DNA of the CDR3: TGTGCCAGTACCCTCTCAGGGGGAGCCTACGAGCAGTACTTC. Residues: CASTLSGGAYEQYF.

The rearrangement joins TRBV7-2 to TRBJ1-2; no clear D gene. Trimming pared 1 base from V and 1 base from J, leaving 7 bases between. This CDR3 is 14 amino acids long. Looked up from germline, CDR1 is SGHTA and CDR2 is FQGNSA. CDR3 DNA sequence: TGTGCCAGCAGCTTAGGTGGCCGTAACTATGGCTACACCTTC. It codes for CASSLGGRNYGYTF.

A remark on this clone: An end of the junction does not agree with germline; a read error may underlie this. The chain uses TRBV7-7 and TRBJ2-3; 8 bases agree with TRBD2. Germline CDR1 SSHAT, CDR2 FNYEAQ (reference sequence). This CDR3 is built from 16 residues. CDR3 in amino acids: CASSSGPGLGTDTQYF. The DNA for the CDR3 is TGTGCTAGCAGTTCTGGGCCGGGACTAGGCACAGATACGCAGTATTTT.

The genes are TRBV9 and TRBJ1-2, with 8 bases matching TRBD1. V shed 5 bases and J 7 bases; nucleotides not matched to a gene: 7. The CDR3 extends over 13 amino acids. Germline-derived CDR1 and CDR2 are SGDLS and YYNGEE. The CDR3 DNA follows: TGTGCCAGCAGGGGACAGGAGCACTCTGGCTACACCTTC. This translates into CASRGQEHSGYTF.

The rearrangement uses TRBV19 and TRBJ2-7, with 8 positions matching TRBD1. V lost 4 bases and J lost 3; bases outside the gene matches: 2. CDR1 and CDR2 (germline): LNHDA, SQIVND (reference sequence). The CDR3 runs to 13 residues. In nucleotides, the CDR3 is TGTGCCAGTAGTAAAACAGGGGGCTACGAGCAGTACTTC. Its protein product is CASSKTGGYEQYF. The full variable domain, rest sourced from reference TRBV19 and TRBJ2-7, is DGGITQSPKYLFRKEGQNVTLSCEQNLNHDAMYWYRQDPGQGLRLIYYSQIVNDFQKGDIAEGYSVSREKKESFPLTVTSAQKNPTAFYLCASSKTGGYEQYFGPGTRLTVT.

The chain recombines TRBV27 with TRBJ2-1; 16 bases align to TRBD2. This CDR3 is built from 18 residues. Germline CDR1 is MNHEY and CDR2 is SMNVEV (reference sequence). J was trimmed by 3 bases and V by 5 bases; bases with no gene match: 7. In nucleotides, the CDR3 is TGTGCCAGCAGTCCGGGGACTAGCGGGGGGGATAACTACAATGAGCAGTTCTTC. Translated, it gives CASSPGTSGGDNYNEQFF.

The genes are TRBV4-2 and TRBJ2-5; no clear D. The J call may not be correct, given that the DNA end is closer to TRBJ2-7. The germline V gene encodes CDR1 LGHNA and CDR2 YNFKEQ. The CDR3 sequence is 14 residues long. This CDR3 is CASSSDSSSYEQYF. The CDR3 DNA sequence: TGTGCCAGCAGCTCAGACTCCAGCTCCTACGAGCAGTACTTC.

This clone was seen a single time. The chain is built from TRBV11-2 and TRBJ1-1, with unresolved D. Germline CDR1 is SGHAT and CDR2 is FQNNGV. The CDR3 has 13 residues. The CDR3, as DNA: TGTTCCTCTCAGGAGCGGAGTGGGACTGAAGCTTTCTTT. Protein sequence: CSSQERSGTEAFF. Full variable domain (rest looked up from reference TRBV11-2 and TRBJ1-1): EAGVAQSPRYKIIEKRQSVAFWCNPISGHATLYWYQQILGQGPKLLIQFQNNGVVDDSQLPKDRFSAERLKGVDSTLKIQPAKLEDSAVYLCSSQERSGTEAFFGQGTRLTVV.

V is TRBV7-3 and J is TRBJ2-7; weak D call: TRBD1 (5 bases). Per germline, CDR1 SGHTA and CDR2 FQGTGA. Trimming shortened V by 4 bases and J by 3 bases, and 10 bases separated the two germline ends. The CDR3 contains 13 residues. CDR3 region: CASSYETDYEQYF. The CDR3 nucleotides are TGTGCCAGCAGCTACGAGACAGACTACGAGCAGTACTTC.